Following are 30 T cell receptor beta chains from one sample sequenced in a study of blood T cell repertoires in COVID-19. The assay was immunoSEQ multiplex PCR, and TCRdb's table has in-frame clones only and misses some. The sample yields roughly 60,000 clones, roughly 85% seen once. The sequenced material came from peripheral blood. Receptors originate from a human donor in a cohort sampled during active COVID-19.

The chain is built from TRBV11-3 and TRBJ2-3; weak D call: TRBD2 (5 bases). The germline CDR1 and CDR2 sequences are SGHNT and YENEEA. The CDR3 is 15 residues long. Between the trimmed V and J ends, which lost 4 bases and 3 bases, there was a span of 14 bases. CDR3 loop: CASSSGLRRTDTQYF. DNA of the CDR3: TGTGCCAGCAGCTCTGGACTTCGACGTACAGATACGCAGTATTTT. The full variable domain, with the rest looked up from reference TRBV11-3 and TRBJ2-3, is EAGVVQSPRYKIIEKKQPVAFWCNPISGHNTLYWYLQNLGQGPELLIRYENEEAVDDSQLPKDRFSAERLKGVDSTLKIQPAELGDSAVYLCASSSGLRRTDTQYFGPGTRLTVL.

The CDR3 sequence is CASSPGQGMTEAFF. In nucleotides, the CDR3 is TGTGCCAGCTCACCGGGACAGGGTATGACTGAAGCTTTCTTT. The chain recombines TRBV18 with TRBJ1-1, with 9 bases aligning to TRBD1. Germline V gene sequence: CDR1 KGHSH, CDR2 LQKENI. The CDR3 is 14 amino acids. The V and J ends lost 3 bases and 5 bases, in that order; junction bases with no gene match: 4. The variable domain in full, completed from reference TRBV18 and TRBJ1-1, reads NAGVMQNPRHLVRRRGQEARLRCSPMKGHSHVYWYRQLPEEGLKFMVYLQKENIIDESGMPKERFSAEFPKEGPSILRIQQVVRGDSAAYFCASSPGQGMTEAFFGQGTRLTVV.

The genes are TRBV19 and TRBJ2-3, with 8 nucleotides matching TRBD2. This CDR3 is built from 14 residues. CDR1 and CDR2 from the germline V gene are LNHDA and SQIVND (reference sequence). Trimming took 6 bases from V and 4 from J; bases not matched to a gene: 6. In DNA form, the CDR3 reads TGTGCCAGTAGCGGGACTAGGTCATCAGATACGCAGTATTTT. Its translation is CASSGTRSSDTQYF.

The sample holds one count of this clone. V is TRBV11-2 and J is TRBJ2-7; 14 bases are a match to TRBD2. Unmatched junction bases numbered 12, after V lost 5 bases and J lost 3 bases. Per the germline V gene, CDR1 is SGHAT and CDR2 is FQNNGV. The CDR3 runs to 18 residues. Written as DNA, the CDR3 is TGTGCCAGCAGCCCCTCCCTGGGACTAGCGGGAGTTAGCTACGAGCAGTACTTC. This translates into CASSPSLGLAGVSYEQYF.

This chain connects TRBV5-1 to TRBJ2-7, with TRBD2 matching over 15 bases. Trimming cost V 3 bases and J 2 bases; bases outside gene matches: 3. The CDR3 is 16 residues long. Per the germline V gene, CDR1 is SGHRS and CDR2 is YFSETQ. CDR3: CASSSGLAGGPYEQYF. CDR3 sequence (DNA): TGCGCCAGCAGCTCGGGACTAGCGGGAGGTCCCTACGAGCAGTACTTC.

This sequence joins TRBV11-2 and TRBJ1-1; D remains unclear. V lost 5 bases and J 0 bases, leaving 10 bases between the germline ends. The CDR3 loop spans 14 amino acids. The germline V gene encodes CDR1 SGHAT and CDR2 FQNNGV. CDR3 coding DNA: TGTGCCAGCAGCCCCTCTCGTATGAACACTGAAGCTTTCTTT. Its protein product is CASSPSRMNTEAFF.

The rearrangement uses TRBV3-1 (or the pseudogene TRBV3-2) and TRBJ2-7; D perhaps matches TRBD2 (6 bases). Germline loops: CDR1 LGHDT, CDR2 YNNKEL (reference sequence). The CDR3 spans 14 residues. The ends were cut back, 4 bases at V and 5 bases at J, with 15 bases in the middle. DNA for the CDR3: TGTGCCAGCAGCCTCGGAGGGGCAGGGCACGAGCAGTACTTC. Translated, it gives CASSLGGAGHEQYF.

This clone was detected once. The rearrangement joins TRBV12-3 or TRBV12-4 to TRBJ1-2; a possible D gene is TRBD1 (6 bases). The CDR3 runs 12 residues. V lost 5 bases and J 4 bases, leaving 8 bases between the germline ends. The CDR3 DNA is TGTGCCAGCAGTACGGACAGCTATGGCTACACCTTC. Its protein product is CASSTDSYGYTF.

The J gene is TRBJ2-7, the V gene TRBV27, with 7 bases that match TRBD2. The CDR3 is made up of 14 amino acids. Germline loops: CDR1 MNHEY, CDR2 SMNVEV (reference sequence). After removal of 5 bases from V and 2 bases from J, the junction contained 6 bases not matched to a gene. CDR3 region: CASSAGVIAYEQYF. CDR3 DNA: TGTGCCAGCAGTGCGGGAGTTATCGCCTACGAGCAGTACTTC.

The V and J genes are TRBV28 and TRBJ2-1; weak D call: TRBD2 (6 bases). The length of the CDR3 is 15 residues. V lost 3 bases, J lost 7 bases, and 16 bases lay in between. Germline-derived CDR1 and CDR2 are MDHEN and SYDVKM. CDR3 nucleotide sequence: TGTGCCAGCAGTTTGCCGGGACTCTCGGGAAATGAGCAGTTCTTC. This gives the protein CASSLPGLSGNEQFF.

CDR3 sequence reads: CASSVEPSTSPYF. CDR3 in DNA: TGTGCCAGCAGCGTAGAGCCATCGACTAGCCCTTACTTC. V gene TRBV9 combines with J gene TRBJ2-7; 7 positions agree with TRBD2. The V gene end was trimmed by 0 bases and the J gene end by 13 bases; junction bases not matched to a gene: 10. The CDR3 length is 13 residues. Germline CDR1 and CDR2: SGDLS and YYNGEE.

The rearrangement joins TRBV7-9 to TRBJ2-7; TRBD1 matches 9 bases. CDR3 length equals 14 residues. CDR1 and CDR2 (germline): SEHNR, FQNEAQ (reference sequence). The trim removed 5 bases at V and 6 bases at J, leaving 8 bases unmatched. CDR3 bases: TGTGCCAGCAGCCCGGGACAGGGATTGTTCGAGCAGTACTTC. Protein sequence: CASSPGQGLFEQYF.

The chain recombines TRBV9 with TRBJ2-2, with 7 nucleotides matching TRBD2. Germline assignment: CDR1 SGDLS and CDR2 YYNGEE. The junction had 10 bases not matched to a gene; V was cut back by 4 bases and J by 4 bases. The CDR3 totals 16 residues. In DNA, the CDR3 is TGTGCCAGCAGCCGGAGCCGGGGACTACCCACCGGGGAGCTGTTTTTT. This translates into CASSRSRGLPTGELFF.

The V and J genes are TRBV30 and TRBJ1-1; D may be TRBD1 (6 bases). V lost 4 bases to trimming and J lost 1 base, with 10 bases between them. The CDR3 is 13 amino acids. In germline, CDR1 is GTSNPN, CDR2 SVGIG (reference sequence). The CDR3 reads CAWTEDRNTEAFF. The CDR3 nucleotides read TGTGCCTGGACGGAGGACAGGAACACTGAAGCTTTCTTT.

The rearrangement links TRBV7-8 to TRBJ1-5, with 11 bases aligning to TRBD1. The CDR3 covers 19 residues. CDR1 SGHVS and CDR2 FQNEAQ come from the germline V gene. V was clipped by 1 base and J by 1 base; unmatched bases: 9. In DNA, the CDR3 is TGTGCCAGCAGCTTAGTAGTCGGGACAGGGGGAGGAAGCAATCAGCCCCAGCATTTT. Protein product: CASSLVVGTGGGSNQPQHF.

The chain is built from TRBV2 and TRBJ2-5; weak D call: TRBD1 (5 bases). This CDR3 spans 14 amino acids. V was shortened by 1 base and J by 2 bases, with 8 bases between the two germline ends. CDR1 and CDR2 from the germline V gene are SNHLY and FYNNEI. CDR3 in DNA: TGTGCCAGCAGTGAAGGACAGCGACAAGAGACCCAGTACTTC. This codes for CASSEGQRQETQYF.

The chain is built from TRBV4-3 and TRBJ2-2; 7 bases fit TRBD1. There are 15 residues in the CDR3. The V segment lost 1 base and the J segment 3 bases; nucleotides outside the gene matches: 2. In germline, CDR1 is LGHNA, CDR2 YSLEER. The CDR3 DNA is TGCGCCAGCAGCCAAGGTGGGACAGACACCGGGGAGCTGTTTTTT. Residues: CASSQGGTDTGELFF.

The V call is TRBV7-3, the J call TRBJ2-3, with D perhaps matching TRBD2 (6 bases). Germline loops: CDR1 SGHTA, CDR2 FQGTGA. CDR3 length: 16 amino acids. V shed 4 bases and J shed 3 bases, with 17 bases lying between them. DNA of the CDR3: TGTGCCAGCAGCTCAATACTACGTGGGGGGACAGATACGCAGTATTTT. Encoded protein: CASSSILRGGTDTQYF.

V and J are TRBV6-5 and TRBJ1-5, with 9 bases lining up with TRBD1. The CDR3 runs to 14 residues. CDR1 and CDR2 from the germline V gene are MNHEY and SVGAGI. V lost 6 bases to trimming and J lost 6 bases; unmatched junction nucleotides: 6. The CDR3 nucleotides are TGTGCCAGCAGCCGGGGACAGGGAAGTCAGCCCCAGCATTTT. This translates into CASSRGQGSQPQHF.

The V and J genes are TRBV19 and TRBJ2-5; 10 bases align to TRBD2. CDR1 is LNHDA, CDR2 SQIVND, per germline (reference sequence). The CDR3 length is 14 residues. The junction had 6 bases not matched to a gene; V was cut back by 5 bases and J by 6 bases. Here the CDR3 reads CASSPGLAAKTQYF. The DNA of the CDR3 is TGTGCCAGTAGTCCCGGACTAGCGGCGAAGACCCAGTACTTC. The whole variable domain, remainder taken from reference TRBV19 and TRBJ2-5, is DGGITQSPKYLFRKEGQNVTLSCEQNLNHDAMYWYRQDPGQGLRLIYYSQIVNDFQKGDIAEGYSVSREKKESFPLTVTSAQKNPTAFYLCASSPGLAAKTQYFGPGTRLLVL.

This clone appeared once. This chain's CDR3 is CASSPETGLAKNIQYF. The CDR3 bases are TGTGCCAGCAGCCCAGAGACAGGGCTAGCCAAAAACATTCAGTACTTC. The chain recombines TRBV7-2 with TRBJ2-4; 7 nucleotides line up with TRBD1. This CDR3 contains 16 residues. CDR1 SGHTA and CDR2 FQGNSA come from the germline V gene. V shed 5 bases, J shed 0 bases, and the junction held 7 bases outside the gene matches.

The chain recombines TRBV10-3 with TRBJ2-1; a possible D gene is TRBD2 (6 bases). The CDR3 is 13 residues long. The ends were cut back, 0 bases at V and 7 bases at J, with 7 bases in the middle. The germline V gene encodes CDR1 ENHRY and CDR2 SYGVKD. The CDR3 reads CAISESTRNEQFF. The CDR3 DNA reads as TGTGCCATCAGTGAGTCGACTAGGAATGAGCAGTTCTTC.

This sequence joins TRBV28 and TRBJ2-7, with a tentative D call TRBD2 (6 bases). Looked up from germline, CDR1 is MDHEN and CDR2 is SYDVKM. V was pared by 5 bases and J by 0 bases, with 14 bases between. CDR3 size: 15 residues. The CDR3 spells CASSGPLATSYEQYF. CDR3 in DNA: TGTGCCAGCAGTGGGCCCCTAGCGACCTCCTACGAGCAGTACTTC.

The chain combines TRBV9 with TRBJ2-3; 9 bases map to TRBD2. CDR1 is SGDLS and CDR2 is YYNGEE in the germline V gene. The CDR3 has 16 residues. With 4 bases clipped from V and 6 bases from J, the junction kept 12 bases outside the gene matches. The DNA for the CDR3 is TGTGCCAGCAGCCCAGAGGGGCTAGCGGGACTGGATACGCAGTATTTT. Translating gives CASSPEGLAGLDTQYF.

The chain joins TRBV6-2 or TRBV6-3 to TRBJ2-6, with 8 bases aligning to TRBD1. CDR3 length equals 17 residues. Germline CDR1 reads MNHEY; CDR2 reads SVGEGT. Trimming removed 5 bases from V and 2 bases from J; junction bases left unmatched: 8. CDR3 sequence (DNA): TGTGCCAGCAGTCGTCGGACAGGGATGCCTGGGGCCAACGTCCTGACTTTC. This gives the protein CASSRRTGMPGANVLTF.

The chain combines TRBV6-2 or TRBV6-3 with TRBJ2-7; TRBD2 might be the D (6 bases). The CDR3 has 13 residues. V gave up 4 bases and J gave up 7 bases, with 14 bases separating them. From germline, CDR1 is MNHEY and CDR2 SVGEGT. Here the CDR3 reads CASSLSPAGEQYF. DNA of the CDR3: TGTGCCAGCAGTTTGTCCCCGGCGGGGGAGCAGTACTTC.

The chain recombines TRBV7-8 with TRBJ2-3, with TRBD2 matching over 8 bases. There are 14 residues in the CDR3. From germline, CDR1 is SGHVS and CDR2 FQNEAQ. Trimming removed 5 bases from V and 3 bases from J; junction bases left unmatched: 4. The DNA for the CDR3 is TGTGCCAGCAGCCGAGCGGGAGCAACAGATACGCAGTATTTT. Amino acid sequence: CASSRAGATDTQYF.

V and J are TRBV2 and TRBJ1-2; 9 nucleotides align to TRBD1. Trimming removed 1 base from V and 7 bases from J; junction bases left unmatched: 7. Germline V gene lookup returns CDR1 SNHLY and CDR2 FYNNEI. CDR3 length: 15 amino acids. CDR3 amino acids: CASSEDGTGRGGYTF. The CDR3 nucleotides read TGTGCCAGCAGTGAAGATGGGACAGGGAGGGGTGGCTACACCTTC.

The rearrangement links TRBV2 to TRBJ2-7; D perhaps matches TRBD2 (5 bases). With 6 bases removed from V and 0 bases from J, the gap between germline ends came to 12 bases. Germline V lookup: CDR1 SNHLY, CDR2 FYNNEI. This CDR3 is built from 14 residues. CDR3 amino acids: CASRARGNSYEQYF. In DNA form, the CDR3 reads TGTGCCAGCAGGGCCCGAGGGAACTCCTACGAGCAGTACTTC.

The chain links TRBV14 to TRBJ1-1, with 7 bases that match TRBD1. The trim removed 5 bases at V and 7 bases at J, leaving 10 bases unmatched. This CDR3 comprises 14 residues. Germline CDR1 and CDR2: SGHDN and FVKESK. CDR3 nucleotide sequence: TGTGCCAGCAGCGGAAACAGGGGAGTAAGTGAAGCTTTCTTT. This encodes CASSGNRGVSEAFF.